This T cell receptor (beta chain) was sequenced for a study of beta chain features in type 1 diabetes (dated by TCRdb to about 2018). About the full investigation: Mean age, gender distribution, total cell number and subset yield did not differ between patients and healthy donors. Across all samples, around 100 million sorted cells were examined, and cell number per subset correlated strongly with RNA yield. In the study, recently diagnosed type 1 diabetes patients and matched healthy donors were compared on the TCRB repertoires of their sorted circulating CD4+ T cell subsets. Regulatory and stem cell-like memory subsets were isolated from only 8 patients and roughly 8 healthy donors, whereas naive and central memory subsets came from all 28 donors.

The full study reports these points: Because the HLA sub-analyses included only small numbers of individuals, any influence of HLA type on TCRB rearrangement was left unresolved. In all four CD4+ subsets, TCRB CDR3 length was moderately but significantly shorter in type 1 diabetes patients. Because cDNA rather than genomic DNA was sequenced, highly expressing activated cells could have been over-represented, although no difference in activation and CD3 levels was found between groups. PCR may preferentially amplify shorter templates, but because patient and control samples were amplified and corrected together, any resulting skew would affect both groups equally. Naive, central memory and regulatory TCRB repertoires appeared to be more alike among patients than among healthy donors. At VDJ recombination sites, patients with type 1 diabetes made fewer insertions and deleted more nucleotides, a pattern implying thymic rearrangement abnormalities.

Inclusive of the bounding cysteine and phenylalanine, the CDR3 is 15 residues long. Only the CDR3 DNA is retained, 45 bases long and in frame from the first base. Trimming at the junction amounts to 2 bases on V and 0 bases on J, and the germline ends lie 11 bases apart. CDR1 and CDR2, looked up from the germline V gene (reference sequence), are MNHNY and SVGAGI. A few counts support this clone. Its binding antigen is unknown. Base quality data are lacking; no much larger clone is found one base away. The entire isolated RNA was reverse transcribed using the High Capacity cDNA Reverse Transcription Kit, and thus expressed TCRB transcripts were sequenced. Naive, central memory and regulatory T cell samples underwent deep immunoSEQ sequencing, averaging roughly 3.3 million total reads per sample. Sorted cells were lysed in RLT buffer and RNA was extracted with DNase-treated RNeasy Micro or Mini kits, depending on cell number. To prevent cross-contamination, every cell subset was processed on its own, while patient and healthy donor samples were processed together. The immunoSEQ multiplex PCR was used to amplify TCRB sequences from cDNA, generating 87-bp fragments that spanned the CDR3 region. Sequencing of the amplicons was performed on the Illumina HiSeq platform. The authors processed their data as follows. Synthetic template baselines were used to correct PCR bias computationally, reads within Hamming distance 2 were collapsed together, and singletons that could not be merged were discarded. Reads were aligned against IMGT to assign V, D and J genes, CDR3 length and insertions or deletions at six rearrangement sites. Clonotype counts were normalized to sorted cell number within each subset before computing true diversity and Gini coefficients with the tcR R package. Repertoire sharing was quantified using the overlap coefficient calculated on TCRB nucleotide sequences. This is the immuneACCESS table as TCRdb keeps it, with only in-frame sequences that have V and J called. A part of the clones is gone; compared with another copy, unresolved V genes explain less than half, and the rest is unexplained. The DNA was the basis for D and trimming; V, J and clone size are from that table. In this sample the table shows roughly 300,000 clones, over 7% of which occur a single time. The ten largest clones add up to roughly 1% of the sample.

Each donor gave one peripheral blood draw, approximately 0.11 L on average, collected into heparinised tubes. Naive, central memory, regulatory and stem cell-like memory CD4+ T cells were sorted on a BD FACSAria II using a panel including CD45RO, CCR7, CD25, CD127, CD95 and CD27. All sorted populations exceeded 95% purity. PBMCs were isolated immediately by Lymphoprep density gradient centrifugation and stained directly without culture. So that batch effects would be minimized, each experiment stained and sorted samples in pairs, pairing one healthy donor with one patient. The sample was central memory CD4+ T cells from blood. This sequence uses TRBV6-6 and TRBJ2-7; a tentative D call is TRBD2 (5 bases match). The sequence was collected from a man aged 30-40 years with type 1 diabetes. This receptor has the CDR3 CASSYGAVSSYEQYF. The sequence in DNA is TGTGCCAGCAGTTACGGAGCGGTAAGCTCCTACGAGCAGTACTTC.